Listed here are 23 T cell receptor beta chains from one sample, sequenced in a study of cytomegalovirus exposure and HLA in healthy donors. The PCR ran on 60 Vbeta and 13 Jbeta primers. The protocol was immunoSEQ multiplex PCR, while the TCRdb copy is restricted to in-frame clones and leaves out a portion. The repertoire holds 100,000 to 150,000 clones, over 70% seen once, with around 9.1% in the top ten. Sequencing was carried out using PBMCs. The source is a woman aged 45 to 65 in good health and CMV-seropositive.

This clone was picked up a small number of times. At one end the junction does not follow the germline gene, possibly because of a read error. The V call is TRBV7-3, the J call TRBJ2-3; D remains ambiguous. Per the germline V gene, CDR1 is SGHTA and CDR2 is FQGTGA. The CDR3 is 14 amino acids. The CDR3 DNA is TGTTCCAGCAGCTTAGGTGTCGGGTCAGATACGCAGTATTTT. Translated, it gives CSSSLGVGSDTQYF.

V usage is TRBV30 and J usage is TRBJ1-4; 9 bases line up with TRBD1. This CDR3 contains 15 residues. Germline values: CDR1 GTSNPN, CDR2 SVGIG (reference sequence). The ends lost 6 bases at V and 2 bases at J; junction bases unmatched: 7. CDR3: CACTRGTGTNEKLFF. For the CDR3, the DNA is TGTGCCTGTACAAGGGGGACAGGGACTAATGAAAAACTGTTTTTT.

The genes are TRBV20-1 and TRBJ1-1; TRBD1 might be the D (5 bases). Germline CDR1 is DFQATT and CDR2 is SNEGSKA (reference sequence). Between the trimmed V and J ends, which lost 6 bases and 1 base, there was a span of 6 bases. The CDR3 has 11 residues. The CDR3 protein is CSADRNTEAFF. Written as DNA, the CDR3 is TGCAGTGCAGACAGGAACACTGAAGCTTTCTTT.

The chain uses TRBV6-5 and TRBJ2-1; D is undetermined. V lost 0 bases, J lost 4 bases, and 7 bases lay in between. Germline V lookup: CDR1 MNHEY, CDR2 SVGAGI. This CDR3 region has 14 residues. The CDR3 DNA reads as TGTGCCAGCAGTTACTCGAACAATTACAATGAGCAGTTCTTC. As protein: CASSYSNNYNEQFF.

This chain uses TRBV4-1 with TRBJ1-2; D not certain. Trimming stripped 0 bases from V and 6 bases from J, with 11 bases between. Germline V gene data show CDR1 as MGHRA and CDR2 as YSYEKL. This CDR3 has 14 amino acids. The CDR3: CASSQDRSRDGYTF. Here the CDR3 DNA reads TGCGCCAGCAGCCAAGATAGGTCGCGGGATGGCTACACCTTC.

The rearrangement links TRBV9 to TRBJ2-1; TRBD2 matches 10 bases. J was trimmed by 0 bases and V by 4 bases; bases with no gene match: 10. Germline loops: CDR1 SGDLS, CDR2 YYNGEE. The CDR3 runs 18 residues. The DNA of the CDR3 is TGTGCCAGCAGCCTGAGGACTAGCGGTGACCTCTCCTACAATGAGCAGTTCTTC. Translating gives CASSLRTSGDLSYNEQFF.

V gene TRBV21-1 combines with J gene TRBJ1-1; the table gives TRBD1 as D, unverified against the DNA. TRBV21-1 is designated a pseudogene. The CDR3 sequence is 16 residues long. The CDR3 protein is CASSKFSRATNTEAFF. The CDR3 DNA sequence: TGTGCCAGCAGCAAATTTTCCAGGGCGACGAACACTGAAGCTTTCTTT.

The chain links TRBV5-4 to TRBJ2-7; 9 nucleotides match TRBD2. CDR1 is SGHNT, CDR2 YYREEE, per germline (reference sequence). Trimming took 0 bases from V and 2 from J; bases not matched to a gene: 6. This CDR3 comprises 16 residues. In nucleotides, the CDR3 is TGTGCCAGCAGCTTGGTTTCGGCGGGAGGGCCCTACGAGCAGTACTTC. Its protein is CASSLVSAGGPYEQYF.

This chain connects TRBV2 to TRBJ2-2; 13 positions match TRBD2. The CDR3 spans 16 residues. From germline, CDR1 is SNHLY and CDR2 FYNNEI. Trimming at V came to 11 bases and at J to 9 bases, leaving 15 bases not matched to a gene. The CDR3 protein is CALGGGLAGVVRELFF. In nucleotides, the CDR3 is TGTGCCCTAGGGGGAGGACTAGCGGGAGTTGTGCGGGAGCTGTTTTTT.

The V call is TRBV20-1, the J call TRBJ1-2, with D possibly matching TRBD1 (5 bases). Germline V CDR1 and CDR2: DFQATT, SNEGSKA (reference sequence). V lost 6 bases and J 8 bases, leaving 13 bases between the germline ends. The CDR3 length is 11 residues. The CDR3 loop reads CSATPTVGYTF. In DNA form, the CDR3 reads TGCAGTGCAACCCCGACAGTCGGCTACACCTTC.

CDR3 sequence (DNA): TGTGCCAGCAGCCCAACCGGGGGTAGCGAGACCCAGTACTTC. Translated, it gives CASSPTGGSETQYF. The chain recombines TRBV5-4 with TRBJ2-5; weak D call: TRBD2 (6 bases). The germline V gene encodes CDR1 SGHNT and CDR2 YYREEE (reference sequence). V was cut by 4 bases and J by 5 bases, with 15 bases left in between. The CDR3 length is 14 residues.

The chain recombines TRBV6-6 with TRBJ2-1; 8 nucleotides agree with TRBD1. There are 15 residues in the CDR3. Per the germline V gene, CDR1 is MNHNY and CDR2 is SVGAGI (reference sequence). After removal of 5 bases from V and 8 bases from J, the junction contained 11 bases not matched to a gene. CDR3 in DNA: TGTGCCAGCAGTGAGACAGGGGATAGAAATTATGAGCAGTTCTTC. Translated: CASSETGDRNYEQFF.

The chain joins TRBV5-1 to TRBJ1-1; D may be TRBD1 (6 bases). Germline CDR1 and CDR2: SGHRS and YFSETQ. The V and J ends lost 1 base and 6 bases respectively, with 13 bases between them. The CDR3 covers 14 residues. For the CDR3, the DNA is TGCGCCAGCAGCTTGACAGGGCGGCAGGCTGAAGCTTTCTTT. Protein sequence: CASSLTGRQAEAFF. The full variable domain, in which reference TRBV5-1 and TRBJ1-1 provide the parts outside the CDR3, is KAGVTQTPRYLIKTRGQQVTLSCSPISGHRSVSWYQQTPGQGLQFLFEYFSETQRNKGNFPGRFSGRQFSNSRSEMNVSTLELGDSALYLCASSLTGRQAEAFFGQGTRLTVV.

This chain joins TRBV7-3 and TRBJ1-2; D might be TRBD1 (6 bases). Germline V CDR1 and CDR2: SGHTA, FQGTGA. V was trimmed by 1 base and J by 6 bases, leaving 9 bases between them. This CDR3 spans 13 amino acids. The CDR3 sequence: CASSLKGGNGYTF. As DNA, the CDR3 is TGTGCCAGCAGCTTAAAAGGGGGTAATGGCTACACCTTC.

The V and J genes are TRBV9 and TRBJ1-2, with D maybe TRBD1 (5 bases). Per germline, CDR1 SGDLS and CDR2 YYNGEE. This CDR3 comprises 14 residues. Deletions cut 3 bases from V and 8 bases from J, with 17 bases between. The CDR3 loop reads CASSETLGVGGYTF. CDR3 coding DNA: TGTGCCAGCAGCGAGACTCTAGGGGTGGGCGGCTACACCTTC.

This clone was counted once. The rearrangement joins TRBV21-1 to TRBJ2-7; TRBD2 is taken as the D call from the table, unchecked against the DNA. TRBV21-1 is reported as a pseudogene. The CDR3 sequence is 16 residues long. The CDR3 coding sequence is TGTGCCAGCAGCATCGGCAGCGGGAGCACTTCCTACGAGCAGTACTTC. Translated: CASSIGSGSTSYEQYF.

This chain links TRBV9 with TRBJ1-2, with 7 bases matching TRBD1. Trimming at V came to 3 bases and at J to 5 bases, leaving 10 bases not matched to a gene. This CDR3 is built from 15 residues. CDR1 SGDLS and CDR2 YYNGEE come from the germline V gene. The CDR3 nucleotides read TGTGCCAGCAGCGGACCCGGGACAGAACGATATGGCTACACCTTC. Translating it yields CASSGPGTERYGYTF.

The chain joins TRBV10-3 to TRBJ2-1; 8 bases are shared with TRBD1. CDR3 length: 19 amino acids. CDR1 ENHRY and CDR2 SYGVKD come from the germline V gene. The J segment lost 4 bases and the V segment lost 5 bases, leaving 19 bases of the junction unmatched. The CDR3 region is CAISSPGTGAIWAYNEQFF. The CDR3 DNA reads as TGTGCCATCAGTTCCCCTGGGACAGGCGCAATATGGGCGTACAATGAGCAGTTCTTC.

The genes are TRBV5-1 and TRBJ2-1; 9 nucleotides align to TRBD2. V was pared by 0 bases and J by 10 bases, with 11 bases of the junction left unmatched. CDR3 length: 16 amino acids. Germline V gene sequence: CDR1 SGHRS, CDR2 YFSETQ. CDR3: CASSLEGLAGLGEQFF. The CDR3 DNA is TGCGCCAGCAGCTTGGAGGGTCTAGCGGGACTCGGGGAGCAGTTCTTC.

This chain links TRBV4-2 with TRBJ2-2, with TRBD2 identical over 10 bases. There are 18 residues in the CDR3. Germline V gives CDR1 LGHNA, CDR2 YNFKEQ. The junction had 5 bases not matched to a gene; V was cut back by 1 base and J by 0 bases. The CDR3 bases are TGTGCCAGCAGCCAAGTCCCAGCGGGAGGGACGAACACCGGGGAGCTGTTTTTT. Protein product: CASSQVPAGGTNTGELFF.

This chain connects TRBV27 to TRBJ1-2, with TRBD1 matching 12 bases. This CDR3 comprises 16 residues. In germline, CDR1 is MNHEY, CDR2 SMNVEV (reference sequence). After removal of 4 bases from V and 3 bases from J, the junction contained 6 bases not matched to a gene. The CDR3 here is CASSYTGTGGYYGYTF. In DNA form, the CDR3 reads TGTGCCAGCAGTTATACCGGGACAGGGGGCTACTATGGCTACACCTTC.

The V call is TRBV18, the J call TRBJ1-5; D gene unclear. This CDR3 comprises 15 residues. The V end was cut by 4 bases, the J end by 2 bases, with 12 bases between. CDR1 is KGHSH, CDR2 LQKENI, per germline. The CDR3 nucleotides read TGTGCCAGCTCACGGAGGTTCAGAGGCAATCAGCCCCAGCATTTT. This translates into CASSRRFRGNQPQHF. Full variable domain (outside the CDR3, taken from reference TRBV18 and TRBJ1-5): NAGVMQNPRHLVRRRGQEARLRCSPMKGHSHVYWYRQLPEEGLKFMVYLQKENIIDESGMPKERFSAEFPKEGPSILRIQQVVRGDSAAYFCASSRRFRGNQPQHFGDGTRLSIL.

CDR3 sequence (DNA): TGTGCCAGCATCCCGACTAGCGGGAGGGCCCACGGGGAGCTGTTTTTT. It encodes CASIPTSGRAHGELFF. This chain joins TRBV6-6 and TRBJ2-2, with TRBD2 matching 14 bases. Germline trimming cut 7 bases from V and 7 bases from J; bases unmatched to any gene: 8. Germline CDR1 and CDR2: MNHNY and SVGAGI (reference sequence). CDR3 length equals 16 residues.